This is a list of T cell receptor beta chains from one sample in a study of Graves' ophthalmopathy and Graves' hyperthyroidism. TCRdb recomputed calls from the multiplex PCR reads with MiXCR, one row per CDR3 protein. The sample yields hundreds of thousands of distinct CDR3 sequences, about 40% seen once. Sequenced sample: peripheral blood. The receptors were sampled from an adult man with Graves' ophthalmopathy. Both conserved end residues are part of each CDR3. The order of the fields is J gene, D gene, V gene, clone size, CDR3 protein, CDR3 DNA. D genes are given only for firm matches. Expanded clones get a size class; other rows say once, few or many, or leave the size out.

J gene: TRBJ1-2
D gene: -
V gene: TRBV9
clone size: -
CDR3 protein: CASSVGSGAYTF
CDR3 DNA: TGTGCCAGCAGCGTAGGGTCCGGGGCCTACACCTTC

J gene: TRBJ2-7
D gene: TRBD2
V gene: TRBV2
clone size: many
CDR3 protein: CASSETSGGFREQYF
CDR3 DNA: TGTGCCAGCAGTGAGACTAGCGGGGGATTTAGGGAGCAGTACTTC

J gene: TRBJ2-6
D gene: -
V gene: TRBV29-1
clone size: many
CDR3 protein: CSVESSVSSGANVLTF
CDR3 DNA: TGCAGCGTTGAGAGCTCAGTCTCCTCTGGGGCCAACGTCCTGACTTTC

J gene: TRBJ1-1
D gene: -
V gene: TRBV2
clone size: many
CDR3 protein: CASSEQSLNTEAFF
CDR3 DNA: TGTGCCAGCAGTGAACAGAGCCTCAACACTGAAGCTTTCTTT

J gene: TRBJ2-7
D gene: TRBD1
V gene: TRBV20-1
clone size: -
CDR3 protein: CSARDRQGF
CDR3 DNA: TGCAGTGCTAGAGATCGACAGGGCTTC

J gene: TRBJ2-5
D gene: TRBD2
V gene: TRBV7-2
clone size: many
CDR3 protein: CASSFWTSGKETQYF
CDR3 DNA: TGTGCCAGCAGCTTTTGGACTAGCGGGAAAGAGACCCAGTACTTC

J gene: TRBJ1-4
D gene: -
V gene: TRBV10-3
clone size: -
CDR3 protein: CAISEPRARATNEKLFF
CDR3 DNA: TGTGCCATCAGTGAGCCCAGGGCAAGGGCAACTAATGAAAAACTGTTTTTT

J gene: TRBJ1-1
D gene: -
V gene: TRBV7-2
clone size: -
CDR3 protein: CASSPIPLDLVAFF
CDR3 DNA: TGTGCCAGCAGCCCGATCCCCCTGGACCTTGTAGCTTTCTTT

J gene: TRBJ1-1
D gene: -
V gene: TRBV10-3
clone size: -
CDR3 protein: CAIRYSSEAFF
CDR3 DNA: TGTGCCATCAGATATTCATCGGAAGCTTTCTTT

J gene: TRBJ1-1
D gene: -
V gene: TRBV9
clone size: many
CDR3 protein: CASSVGGAQGTEAFF
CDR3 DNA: TGTGCCAGCAGCGTAGGAGGGGCTCAAGGCACTGAAGCTTTCTTT

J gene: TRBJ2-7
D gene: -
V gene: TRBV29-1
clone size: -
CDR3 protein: CSVNPEGQYF
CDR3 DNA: TGCAGCGTCAACCCGGAAGGGCAGTACTTC

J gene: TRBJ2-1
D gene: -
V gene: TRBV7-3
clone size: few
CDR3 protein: CASSFRAGVGGEQFF
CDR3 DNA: TGTGCCAGCAGCTTCCGGGCCGGGGTGGGAGGTGAGCAGTTCTTC

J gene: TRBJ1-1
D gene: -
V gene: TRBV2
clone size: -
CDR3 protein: CASSYGVWAFF
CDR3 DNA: TGTGCCAGCAGTTATGGGGTTTGGGCTTTCTTT

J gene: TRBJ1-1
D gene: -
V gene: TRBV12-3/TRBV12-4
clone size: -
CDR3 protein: CASQVRTSSEAFF
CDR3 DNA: TGTGCCAGCCAGGTACGGACGTCCTCTGAAGCTTTCTTT

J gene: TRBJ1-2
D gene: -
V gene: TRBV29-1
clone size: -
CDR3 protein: CSVGTGYGYTF
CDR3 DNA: TGCAGCGTCGGTACAGGGTATGGCTACACCTTC

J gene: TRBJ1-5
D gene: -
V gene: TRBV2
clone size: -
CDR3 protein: CASLWGDGNQPQHF
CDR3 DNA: TGTGCCAGCTTATGGGGGGACGGCAATCAGCCCCAGCATTTT

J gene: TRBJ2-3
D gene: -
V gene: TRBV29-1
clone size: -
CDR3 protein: CSGSGTTSTDTQYF
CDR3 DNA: TGCAGCGGATCCGGGACAACCAGCACAGATACGCAGTATTTT

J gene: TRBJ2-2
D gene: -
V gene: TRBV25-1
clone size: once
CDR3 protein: CASSSGEVTGELFF
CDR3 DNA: TGTGCCAGCAGTTCCGGGGAGGTCACCGGGGAGCTGTTTTTT

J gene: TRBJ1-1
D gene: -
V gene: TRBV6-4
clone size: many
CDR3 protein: CASSPGPQGNTEAFF
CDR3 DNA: TGTGCCAGCAGTCCCGGACCCCAAGGGAACACTGAAGCTTTCTTT

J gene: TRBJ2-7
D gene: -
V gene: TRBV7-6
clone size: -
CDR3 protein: CASSPGAAGTYEQYF
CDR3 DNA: TGTGCCAGCTCACCTGGCGCGGCAGGCACCTACGAGCAGTACTTC

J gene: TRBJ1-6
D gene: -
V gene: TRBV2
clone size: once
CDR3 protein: CAQRAVRSPLHF
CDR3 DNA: TGTGCGCAGAGGGCCGTGCGTTCACCCCTCCACTTT

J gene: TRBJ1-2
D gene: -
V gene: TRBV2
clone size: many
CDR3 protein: CASRGTDYGYTF
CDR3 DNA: TGTGCCAGCAGGGGGACGGATTATGGCTACACCTTC

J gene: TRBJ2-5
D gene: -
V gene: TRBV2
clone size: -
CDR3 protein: CASSSSLDRRGETQYF
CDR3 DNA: TGTGCCAGCAGCTCTTCTCTGGACAGAAGGGGGGAGACCCAGTACTTC

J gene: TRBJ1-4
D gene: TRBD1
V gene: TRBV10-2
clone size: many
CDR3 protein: CASSWDREGEKLFF
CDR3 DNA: TGCGCCAGCAGTTGGGACAGAGAGGGGGAAAAACTGTTTTTT

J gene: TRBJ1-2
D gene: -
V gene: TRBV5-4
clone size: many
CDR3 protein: CASSLAGFYGYTF
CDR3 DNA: TGTGCCAGCAGCTTGGCTGGGTTCTATGGCTACACCTTC

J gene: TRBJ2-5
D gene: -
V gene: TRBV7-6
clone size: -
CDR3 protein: CASSSGLLGAQETQYF
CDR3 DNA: TGTGCCAGCAGCTCGGGACTCCTCGGAGCACAAGAGACCCAGTACTTC

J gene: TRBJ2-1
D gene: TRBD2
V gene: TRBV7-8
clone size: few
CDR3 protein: CASIPRGTSVINEQFF
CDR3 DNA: TGTGCCAGCATACCTCGAGGGACTAGCGTTATCAATGAGCAGTTCTTC

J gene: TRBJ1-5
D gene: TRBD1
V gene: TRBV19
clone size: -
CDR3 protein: CASSIDPGTGKRQQHF
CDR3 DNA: TGTGCCAGTAGTATAGATCCCGGGACAGGGAAGAGGCAGCAGCATTTT

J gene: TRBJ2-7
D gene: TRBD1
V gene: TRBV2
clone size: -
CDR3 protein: CASSGRDRSSYEQYF
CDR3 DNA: TGTGCCAGCAGTGGCCGGGACAGATCCTCCTACGAGCAGTACTTC

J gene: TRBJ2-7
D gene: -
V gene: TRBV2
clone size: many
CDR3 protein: CASSAPPDLNYEQYF
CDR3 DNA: TGTGCCAGCAGCGCCCCTCCGGACTTAAACTACGAGCAGTACTTC

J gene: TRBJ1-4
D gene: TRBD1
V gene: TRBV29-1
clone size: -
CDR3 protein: CSQASGTGDEKLFF
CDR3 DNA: TGCAGCCAAGCGTCCGGGACAGGGGATGAAAAACTGTTTTTT

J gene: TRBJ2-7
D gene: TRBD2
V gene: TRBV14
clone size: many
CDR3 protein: CASSPGLAVYEQYF
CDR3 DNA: TGTGCCAGCAGCCCGGGACTAGCTGTCTACGAGCAGTACTTC